The rows below give T cell receptor beta chains drawn from one sample of a study of CD8 T cells in Susac syndrome. TCRdb used MiXCR to reprocess the immunoSEQ multiplex PCR reads, holding one entry per CDR3 protein. The table shows around 99,000 distinct CDR3 sequences, with about 96% occurring only once. Material: CD4+ T cells from PBMCs. These receptors were collected from a human donor in good health. Both conserved end residues are trimmed from each CDR3. Each record gives: J gene, V gene, CDR3 protein.

J gene: TRBJ1-5; V gene: TRBV19; CDR3 protein: ASSIGTLQPQH
J gene: TRBJ1-2; V gene: TRBV7-9; CDR3 protein: ASSPRTLYGYT
J gene: TRBJ1-2; V gene: TRBV2; CDR3 protein: ASSEATGTGYGYT
J gene: TRBJ2-7; V gene: TRBV7-6; CDR3 protein: ASSLLTDRSYEQY
J gene: TRBJ2-7; V gene: TRBV10-3; CDR3 protein: ATRQGYEQY
J gene: TRBJ1-1; V gene: TRBV29-1; CDR3 protein: SAARQEAF
J gene: TRBJ2-5; V gene: TRBV15; CDR3 protein: ASAWRTEETQY
J gene: TRBJ2-2; V gene: TRBV29-1; CDR3 protein: SGRTSGGGELF
J gene: TRBJ1-6; V gene: TRBV20-1; CDR3 protein: SATGSVNSPLH
J gene: TRBJ1-5; V gene: TRBV19; CDR3 protein: ASSFRQGGNQPQH
J gene: TRBJ1-2; V gene: TRBV12-3/TRBV12-4; CDR3 protein: ASSPLGQGNRYGYT
J gene: TRBJ1-2; V gene: TRBV18; CDR3 protein: ASSPAKGGLGYGYT
J gene: TRBJ1-2; V gene: TRBV2; CDR3 protein: ASSDLVGNGYT